This is a list of T cell receptor beta chains from one sample in a study of T cell clones after liver transplantation. TCRdb's table, derived via immunoSEQ multiplex PCR, lists solely in-frame clones and lacks some. The sample lists 68,000 or so clones; about 92% were seen once. The sample in question was CD4+ T cells from blood, obtained approximately 25 months after liver transplant. The receptors come from a human patient who received a liver transplant. Some T cells may arise from the graft donor. Both conserved end residues are part of each CDR3. A D gene is named only where the DNA matches it firmly. Clone size is stated in some rows and not others, as once, few, many or a class when expanded.

size	D	V	J	DNA	CDR3
.	.	TRBV10-1	TRBJ1-2	TGCGCCAGCAGTGCGTCGGCCGATAAACGGCCCAACTATGGCTACACCTTC	CASSASADKRPNYGYTF
once	.	TRBV7-9	TRBJ2-3	TGTGCCAGCAGCTTAGAGGGTTTGGCAGATACGCAGTATTTT	CASSLEGLADTQYF
once	.	TRBV11-2	TRBJ2-4	TGTGCCAGCAGCTCCGGGGCACACATGAACATTCAGTACTTC	CASSSGAHMNIQYF
.	.	TRBV11-2	TRBJ1-2	TGTGCCAGCAGCTCCCTGGGCATAACTAACTATGGCTACACCTTC	CASSSLGITNYGYTF
.	.	TRBV10-1	TRBJ1-4	TGCGCCAGCAGTGAGAGGATGACAGAAAAACTGTTTTTT	CASSERMTEKLFF
.	.	TRBV5-4	TRBJ1-2	TGTGCCAGCAGCTTGGGGCAGGCTAACTATGGCTACACCTTC	CASSLGQANYGYTF
.	.	TRBV5-4	TRBJ2-6	TGTGCCAGCAGCTTGGCCTCGCGTATCTCTGGGGCCAACGTCCTGACTTTC	CASSLASRISGANVLTF
.	.	TRBV9	TRBJ2-2	TGTGCCAGCAGCGTAGAAGTTAGGGGACGGTTGAACACCGGGGAGCTGTTTTTT	CASSVEVRGRLNTGELFF
.	TRBD1	TRBV5-6	TRBJ1-1	TGTGCCAGCAGCTTCACAGGGGGCGAAGACACTGAAGCTTTCTTT	CASSFTGGEDTEAFF
.	.	TRBV6-5	TRBJ2-7	TGTGCCAGCAGTTATTCCAGGATCTCCTACGAGCAGTACTTC	CASSYSRISYEQYF
.	.	TRBV28	TRBJ2-4	TGTGCCAGCAGTTTTGACCGGAAGCGGACGTTAGGTATAGCCAAAAACATTCAGTACTTC	CASSFDRKRTLGIAKNIQYF
.	.	TRBV6-5	TRBJ1-2	TGTGCCAGCAGTTCTCAGGGGACGGTGTATGGCTACACCTTC	CASSSQGTVYGYTF
once	.	TRBV18	TRBJ1-1	TGTGCCAGCTCACCTCCAGGGACCCTGAACACTGAAGCTTTCTTT	CASSPPGTLNTEAFF
.	.	TRBV21-1	TRBJ2-5	TGTGCCAGCAGCAAGCCGGCACTAGCGGGGATACAAGAGACCCAGTACTTC	CASSKPALAGIQETQYF
.	.	TRBV2	TRBJ1-5	TGTGCCAGCAGTAAAGGGGCACCCCAGCCCCAGCATTTT	CASSKGAPQPQHF
once	.	TRBV2	TRBJ1-3	TGTGCCAGCAGCAGAGACTCTGGAAACACCATATATTTT	CASSRDSGNTIYF
.	.	TRBV5-1	TRBJ2-3	TGCGCCAGCAGCTGGGGAAGCACAGATACGCAGTATTTT	CASSWGSTDTQYF
.	.	TRBV28	TRBJ1-2	TGTGCCAGCAGTTTGAGGGGAATGGACTATGGCTACACCTTC	CASSLRGMDYGYTF